The 19 T cell receptor beta chains below were found in one sample sequenced in a study of blood T cell repertoires in COVID-19. Sequencing was performed with immunoSEQ multiplex PCR; in TCRdb, only in-frame clones are kept and a portion is missing. The sample records a few hundred thousand clones, roughly nine tenths being singletons. The specimen sequenced was peripheral blood. These receptors came from a woman between 50 and 59 years old with acute or convalescent COVID-19.

This clone showed up just once. This rearrangement joins TRBV3-1 (or the pseudogene TRBV3-2) to TRBJ2-7; the match to TRBD2 covers 11 bases. The V and J ends lost 3 bases and 5 bases, in that order; junction bases with no gene match: 9. The CDR3 totals 16 residues. Germline CDR1 LGHDT, CDR2 YNNKEL (reference sequence). In DNA, the CDR3 is TGTGCCAGCAGCCAGTCGGGACTAGCGGATTTCGACGAGCAGTACTTC. It translates to CASSQSGLADFDEQYF.

The genes are TRBV3-1 (or the pseudogene TRBV3-2) and TRBJ1-3; D unresolved. Trimming removed 3 bases from V and 0 bases from J, with 15 bases in between. Germline V gene sequence: CDR1 LGHDT, CDR2 YNNKEL (reference sequence). The CDR3 loop spans 17 amino acids. For the CDR3, the DNA is TGTGCCAGCAGCCACGGTTTCAGAGACAACTCTGGAAACACCATATATTTT. Translated: CASSHGFRDNSGNTIYF.

CDR3 DNA: TGTGCCAGTAGTATAGTACCAGGGAAGGGCTACACCTTC. This translates into CASSIVPGKGYTF. The chain carries TRBV19 and TRBJ1-2; the D gene is possibly TRBD1 (5 bases). Trimming removed 1 base from V and 8 bases from J, with 11 bases in between. The CDR3 consists of 13 residues. Germline loops: CDR1 LNHDA, CDR2 SQIVND (reference sequence).

The V call is TRBV25-1, the J call TRBJ2-2, with 9 nucleotides matching TRBD1. The V gene's germline CDR1 is MGHDK and CDR2 SYGVNS. The CDR3 spans 16 residues. The V gene end was trimmed by 5 bases and the J gene end by 3 bases; junction bases not matched to a gene: 7. CDR3 DNA sequence: TGTGCCAGCAGTTCCTTGACAGGGGGAGACACCGGGGAGCTGTTTTTT. Translation gives CASSSLTGGDTGELFF.

The chain joins TRBV9 to TRBJ2-3; TRBD1 is a possible D gene (6 bases). Trimming cost V 3 bases and J 6 bases, with 17 bases left between them. Germline lookup yields CDR1 SGDLS and CDR2 YYNGEE. This CDR3 spans 15 amino acids. The CDR3 is CASSARGNTGDTQYF. The CDR3 DNA is TGTGCCAGCAGCGCCCGGGGCAACACAGGGGATACGCAGTATTTT.

Only one count was recorded for this clone. This chain connects TRBV9 to TRBJ1-6; the D gene is possibly TRBD1 (5 bases). CDR1 and CDR2 from the germline V gene are SGDLS and YYNGEE. V was trimmed by 0 bases and J by 9 bases, leaving 16 bases between them. The CDR3 spans 16 residues. The chain's CDR3 is CASSVGGPGMGSPLHF. As DNA, the CDR3 is TGTGCCAGCAGCGTAGGAGGTCCAGGGATGGGTTCACCCCTCCACTTT.

The V and J genes are TRBV6-5 and TRBJ1-5; TRBD1 agrees at 10 bases. The germline gives CDR1 MNHEY, CDR2 SVGAGI. The CDR3 runs 15 residues. The V segment lost 0 bases and the J segment 6 bases; nucleotides outside the gene matches: 2. CDR3 in amino acids: CASSYSTGGGQPQHF. The CDR3 DNA sequence: TGTGCCAGCAGTTACTCGACAGGGGGCGGTCAGCCCCAGCATTTT.

This chain connects TRBV7-2 to TRBJ2-1; 11 bases fit TRBD2. The CDR3 spans 18 residues. With V trimmed by 1 base and J by 6 bases, 11 bases remained unmatched. The germline V gene has CDR1 SGHTA and CDR2 FQGNSA. CDR3 protein: CASSLEGLAVSWTNEQFF. The CDR3 nucleotides are TGTGCCAGCAGCTTAGAGGGACTAGCGGTATCATGGACCAATGAGCAGTTCTTC. The whole variable domain, remainder taken from reference TRBV7-2 and TRBJ2-1, is GAGVSQSPSNKVTEKGKDVELRCDPISGHTALYWYRQSLGQGLEFLIYFQGNSAPDKSGLPSDRFSAERTGGSVSTLTIQRTQQEDSAVYLCASSLEGLAVSWTNEQFFGPGTRLTVL.

This clone is a singleton in its sample. J is TRBJ1-1 and V is TRBV6-5, with D unclear. This CDR3 comprises 13 residues. The germline V and J ends were trimmed by 2 bases and 3 bases, with 7 bases remaining between them. In germline, CDR1 is MNHEY, CDR2 SVGAGI. As DNA, the CDR3 is TGTGCCAGCAGTTACGCCGGGGACACTGAAGCTTTCTTT. Encoded protein: CASSYAGDTEAFF.

The V call is TRBV29-1, the J call TRBJ2-7; D possibly corresponds to TRBD2 (7 bases). V was clipped by 7 bases and J by 3 bases, with 19 bases between them. This CDR3 contains 14 residues. The germline gives CDR1 SQVTM, CDR2 ANQGSEA. The CDR3 sequence: CSAGAGAGSYEQYF. The CDR3 bases are TGCAGCGCGGGGGCGGGGGCCGGAAGCTACGAGCAGTACTTC.

V usage is TRBV4-3 and J usage is TRBJ2-1; D might be TRBD2 (6 bases). Per the germline V gene, CDR1 is LGHNA and CDR2 is YSLEER. Trimming shortened V by 5 bases and J by 8 bases, and 16 bases separated the two germline ends. This CDR3 region has 14 residues. For the CDR3, the DNA is TGCGCCAGCAGCAAGGCGGGGTGGGGCGATGAGCAGTTCTTC. Encoded protein: CASSKAGWGDEQFF.

The CDR3 bases are TGTGCCAGCAGGCATTGGACAGGGGAGAGAGGCTACACCTTC. This gives the protein CASRHWTGERGYTF. The rearrangement uses TRBV7-9 and TRBJ1-2, with 9 nucleotides matching TRBD1. This CDR3 is 14 amino acids long. The V and J ends lost 6 bases and 8 bases, in that order; junction bases with no gene match: 10. The germline V gene encodes CDR1 SEHNR and CDR2 FQNEAQ (reference sequence).

The chain combines TRBV7-2 with TRBJ2-1, with 8 bases that match TRBD2. The CDR3 sequence is 17 residues long. Germline CDR1 and CDR2: SGHTA and FQGNSA. Trimming at V came to 2 bases and at J to 8 bases, leaving 14 bases not matched to a gene. In DNA form, the CDR3 reads TGTGCCAGCAGCTTATCCGGGGGGGCGCATCGAGGGGATGAGCAGTTCTTC. Translated, it gives CASSLSGGAHRGDEQFF.

The count of this clone is one. The chain uses TRBV29-1 and TRBJ2-6, with D possibly being TRBD2 (5 bases). This CDR3 has 18 residues. The germline gives CDR1 SQVTM, CDR2 ANQGSEA. Deletions cut 6 bases from V and 0 bases from J, with 21 bases between. The CDR3 loop reads CSVVDGENFGSGANVLTF. CDR3 coding DNA: TGCAGCGTCGTAGACGGGGAAAACTTCGGCTCTGGGGCCAACGTCCTGACTTTC.

V gene TRBV7-8 combines with J gene TRBJ1-2, with D tentatively TRBD1 (6 bases). The germline V and J ends were trimmed by 2 bases and 6 bases, with 10 bases remaining between them. Germline values: CDR1 SGHVS, CDR2 FQNEAQ. This CDR3 region has 13 residues. In DNA, the CDR3 is TGTGCCAGCAGCTTAAGCAGGGGTGATGGCTACACCTTC. It encodes CASSLSRGDGYTF.

V gene TRBV7-6 combines with J gene TRBJ2-3, with TRBD2 matching 11 bases. From germline, CDR1 is SGHVS and CDR2 FNYEAQ. The CDR3 loop spans 16 amino acids. J gave up 8 bases and V 5 bases, and 12 bases lay outside the gene matches. The CDR3 region is CASSATSGSPSGTQYF. CDR3 DNA: TGTGCCAGCAGCGCAACTAGCGGGAGTCCCTCGGGTACGCAGTATTTT.

The rearrangement links TRBV6-5 to TRBJ2-7; no clear D gene. The germline V and J ends were trimmed by 4 bases and 6 bases, with 7 bases remaining between them. The CDR3 has 11 amino acids. Per the germline V gene, CDR1 is MNHEY and CDR2 is SVGAGI. In DNA, the CDR3 is TGTGCCAGCAGTTCACTCGTCGAGCAGTACTTC. Translated, it gives CASSSLVEQYF.

The J gene is TRBJ1-5, the V gene TRBV6-2 or TRBV6-3; D is unclear. There are 15 residues in the CDR3. CDR1 and CDR2 (germline): MNHEY, SVGEGT. Trimming shortened V by 0 bases and J by 4 bases, and 10 bases separated the two germline ends. The CDR3 nucleotides read TGTGCCAGCAGTTACTCGACGGGAAAGAATCAGCCCCAGCATTTT. Residues: CASSYSTGKNQPQHF.

The chain combines TRBV5-1 with TRBJ2-5, with 11 bases fitting TRBD2. This CDR3 region has 16 residues. V shed 4 bases and J 1 base; nucleotides not matched to a gene: 6. CDR1 SGHRS and CDR2 YFSETQ come from the germline V gene. The CDR3 loop is CASSLTGTSGQETQYF. The DNA of the CDR3 is TGCGCCAGCAGCCTAACCGGGACTAGCGGCCAAGAGACCCAGTACTTC.